This is a list of T cell receptor beta chains from one sample in a study of blood T cells in healthy people across ages. TCRdb called the 5' RACE reads again in MiXCR, with one record for every CDR3 protein. This table has 650,000 to 700,000 distinct CDR3 sequences, about 50% appearing once. Sequenced material: blood. The origin of the receptors is a woman older than 75 in good health. The CDR3 runs from the conserved cysteine through the conserved F or W. The D gene is left open where the match is weak. Rows give clone size only sometimes, using once, few, many, or a class for an expanded clone.

>NA|TRBV5-5|TRBD1|TRBJ1-5
TGTGCCAGCAGCTCGACAGGGGTAAATCAGCCCCAGCATTTT
CASSSTGVNQPQHF
>few|TRBV6-5|NA|TRBJ1-3
TGTGCCAGCAGGCCGGGACACAACTCTGGAAACACCATATATTTT
CASRPGHNSGNTIYF
>many|TRBV5-1|NA|TRBJ2-7
TGCGCCAGCTCACCCCCCAGCAGTTCCTACGAGCAGTACTTC
CASSPPSSSYEQYF
>many|TRBV6-5|NA|TRBJ1-1
TGTGCCAGCAGTTACGCGAGGCAGGGCACTGAAGCTTTCTTT
CASSYARQGTEAFF
>NA|TRBV5-1|NA|TRBJ1-1
TGCGCCAGCAGAGAGAGACCCATGAACACTGAAGCTTTCTTT
CASRERPMNTEAFF
>NA|TRBV6-1|NA|TRBJ1-6
TGTGCCAGCAGTGAACGGTTGGGGTTTCCTAATTCACCCCTCCACTTT
CASSERLGFPNSPLHF
>NA|TRBV20-1|NA|TRBJ2-7
TGCAGTGCTAGTGGATTCGGGGATAGCTACGAGCAGTACTTC
CSASGFGDSYEQYF
>many|TRBV4-2|NA|TRBJ1-2
TGTGCCAGCAGCCAAGTGGGGGTCACCTATGGCTACACCTTC
CASSQVGVTYGYTF
>few|TRBV29-1|NA|TRBJ2-1
TGCAGCGCTCTCCAGGTGGAGCAGTTCTTC
CSALQVEQFF
>many|TRBV18|NA|TRBJ2-3
TGTGCCAGCTCACCACCGGGAGGCGGGCAGTATTTT
CASSPPGGGQYF
>NA|TRBV28|NA|TRBJ2-1
TGTGCCAGCAGTCCTCGGGCCCAGAGCTCCTACAATGAGCAGTTCTTC
CASSPRAQSSYNEQFF
>NA|TRBV28|TRBD2|TRBJ2-3
TGTGCCAGCAGTTTAGAAACCTTGAGCGGGGGCTCCGCAGATACGCAGTATTTT
CASSLETLSGGSADTQYF
>NA|TRBV12-3/TRBV12-4|TRBD1|TRBJ2-1
TGTGCCAGCAGTTTAAGGGACAGAAGGGGCAATGAGCAGTTCTTC
CASSLRDRRGNEQFF
>NA|TRBV7-2|NA|TRBJ1-2
TGTGCCAGCAGCCCGCGGACGGCCCCCGTCCCGTCTAACTATGGCTACACCTTC
CASSPRTAPVPSNYGYTF
>many|TRBV10-3|NA|TRBJ2-1
TGTGCCATCAGTGAGTCGGGCGGGACTTACAATGAGCAGTTCTTC
CAISESGGTYNEQFF
>NA|TRBV7-9|NA|TRBJ2-5
TGTGCCAGCAGACGAACCGCCTTCGGACAAGAGACCCAGTACTTC
CASRRTAFGQETQYF
>NA|TRBV12-3/TRBV12-4|NA|TRBJ2-7
TGTGCCTCAGGAGGTGGGTACAATGAGCAGTACTTC
CASGGGYNEQYF
>NA|TRBV7-9|TRBD2|TRBJ2-1
TGTGCCAGCAGCTTAGGCCCAGGGAGGGGATCGACCTACAATGAGCAGTTCTTC
CASSLGPGRGSTYNEQFF
>once|TRBV2|TRBD1|TRBJ2-1
TGTGCCAGCAGAACCGGGACAGGGGCGGGTGAGCAGTTCTTC
CASRTGTGAGEQFF
>many|TRBV7-2|TRBD1|TRBJ2-5
TGTGCCAGCAGTCTAGGACAGGGACAGACCCAGTACTTC
CASSLGQGQTQYF
>many|TRBV3-1|TRBD1|TRBJ2-5
TGTGCCAGCAGCCCGGACAGGGGGGACCAAGAGACCCAGTACTTC
CASSPDRGDQETQYF
>NA|TRBV20-1|NA|TRBJ1-1
TGCAGTGCTAGAGATCCCTTTGGGGTCGCTGAAGCTTTCTTT
CSARDPFGVAEAFF
>NA|TRBV2|NA|TRBJ1-2
TGTGCCAGCAGTGGACCAGGGTTAGGCTACACCTTC
CASSGPGLGYTF
>NA|TRBV5-1|NA|TRBJ2-7
TGCGCCAGCAGCTTGGATGGGTCTAGCTCCTACGAGCAGTACTTC
CASSLDGSSSYEQYF
>NA|TRBV7-8|NA|TRBJ1-1
TGTGCCAGCAGCTTAGCCGTTAGGTTGAACACTGAAGCTTTCTTT
CASSLAVRLNTEAFF
>NA|TRBV9|NA|TRBJ2-7
TGTGCCAGCGGAAGGGGGACAAATTACGAGCAGTACTTC
CASGRGTNYEQYF
>NA|TRBV18|NA|TRBJ1-1
TGTGCCAGCTCACCAGAGAATCATGGGGCTTTCTTT
CASSPENHGAFF
>NA|TRBV2|NA|TRBJ2-3
TGTGCCAGCAGTGAGTTCTCAGATGCGCAGTATTTT
CASSEFSDAQYF
>many|TRBV7-2|NA|TRBJ1-4
TGTGCCAGCAGCTTAGACAGTCGCCAAGAAAAACTGTTTTTT
CASSLDSRQEKLFF
>few|TRBV5-1|NA|TRBJ1-1
TGCGCCAGCAGCTTGGTGGGACATTCCACTGAAGCTTTCTTT
CASSLVGHSTEAFF
>few|TRBV2|NA|TRBJ2-2
TGTGCCAGCAGAGTCCAGGGCACCACCGGGGAGCTGTTTTTT
CASRVQGTTGELFF
>many|TRBV6-5|NA|TRBJ1-5
TGTGCCAGCAGTGACGGGCTAAATCAGCCCCAGCATTTT
CASSDGLNQPQHF
>NA|TRBV20-1|NA|TRBJ2-2
TGCAGTGCTAGAGGGTCGCGGGGGAACACCGGGGAGCTGTTTTTT
CSARGSRGNTGELFF